This T cell receptor beta chain came from a study of T cell changes during pregnancy in multiple sclerosis. Germline assignment: CDR1 MNHNS and CDR2 SASEGT. After removal of 2 bases from V and 5 bases from J, the junction contained 20 bases not matched to a gene. This CDR3 is 20 amino acids long. Profiling relied on immunoSEQ multiplex PCR, and the TCRdb table lists in-frame clones only, not all of them. The profile covers some 87,000 clones, with over 80% appearing a single time and more than 2.5% taken by the ten largest. The rearrangement links TRBV6-1 to TRBJ2-1; 8 positions match TRBD2. Material: peripheral blood, obtained in the first trimester of pregnancy. The sequence was obtained from a female donor with multiple sclerosis, enrolled in a pregnancy study. The CDR3 nucleotides read TGTGCCAGCAGTGAATCCCCAGGAAGCGGGAGACGAGCTTTCCACAATGAGCAGTTCTTC. Translated, it gives CASSESPGSGRRAFHNEQFF.